Below, 31 T cell receptor beta chains from the same sample are listed, as sequenced in a study of blood T cell repertoires in COVID-19. Here immunoSEQ multiplex PCR was the method, and the copy in TCRdb shows in-frame clones only, minus some. The data show under 70,000 clones, with over 75% seen just once and about 16% held by the top ten. What was sequenced was peripheral blood. Receptors were obtained from an older man with acute or convalescent COVID-19.

This chain connects TRBV27 to TRBJ1-5; tentatively, D is TRBD1 (5 bases). Between the trimmed V and J ends, which lost 2 bases and 2 bases, there was a span of 16 bases. Per the germline V gene, CDR1 is MNHEY and CDR2 is SMNVEV (reference sequence). The CDR3 has 17 amino acids. The DNA of the CDR3 is TGTGCCAGCAGTTTAGCGGCAGGGAGGGGAGGCAATCAGCCCCAGCATTTT. Residues: CASSLAAGRGGNQPQHF.

V and J are TRBV11-3 and TRBJ2-3; 15 bases line up with TRBD2. J was trimmed by 1 base and V by 2 bases; bases with no gene match: 4. CDR1 is SGHNT, CDR2 YENEEA, per germline. CDR3 size: 18 residues. CDR3 nucleotide sequence: TGTGCCAGCAGCTTACGGACTAGCGGGGGGGCGGGCACAGATACGCAGTATTTT. Its protein is CASSLRTSGGAGTDTQYF.

J is TRBJ2-7 and V is TRBV5-1; 8 bases line up with TRBD1. This CDR3 region has 15 residues. Trimming at V came to 0 bases and at J to 9 bases, leaving 11 bases not matched to a gene. Per the germline V gene, CDR1 is SGHRS and CDR2 is YFSETQ. In nucleotides, the CDR3 is TGCGCCAGCAGCTTGGGGCCTGGACAGGGCGAAGGGCAGTACTTC. It translates to CASSLGPGQGEGQYF.

The chain links TRBV9 to TRBJ2-5; TRBD1 is a possible D gene (7 bases). The CDR3 sequence is 15 residues long. V lost 2 bases and J 4 bases, leaving 15 bases between the germline ends. Germline CDR1 and CDR2: SGDLS and YYNGEE. CDR3 residues: CASSVRGGGVETQYF. DNA of the CDR3: TGTGCCAGCAGCGTCCGAGGAGGGGGCGTAGAGACCCAGTACTTC.

This clone was counted only a few times. The chain links TRBV7-6 to TRBJ2-3, with 11 bases that match TRBD2. Germline V gene data show CDR1 as SGHVS and CDR2 as FNYEAQ. The CDR3 runs to 16 residues. Trimming at V came to 5 bases and at J to 4 bases, leaving 8 bases not matched to a gene. The CDR3, as DNA: TGTGCCAGCAGCAACAGACTAGCGGGGTTCGCAGATACGCAGTATTTT. Its translation: CASSNRLAGFADTQYF.

The J gene is TRBJ2-7, the V gene TRBV11-3; D gene ambiguous. Trimming pared 3 bases from V and 0 bases from J, leaving 6 bases between. The CDR3 is made up of 13 amino acids. Germline V gene sequence: CDR1 SGHNT, CDR2 YENEEA. This CDR3 is CASSLATSYEQYF. The DNA of the CDR3 is TGTGCCAGCAGCTTGGCCACCTCCTACGAGCAGTACTTC.

This clone was found a few times. The gene calls are TRBV5-5 and TRBJ2-3; weak D call: TRBD1 (6 bases). This CDR3 is 15 amino acids long. Germline V gene lookup returns CDR1 SGHKS and CDR2 YYEKEE (reference sequence). Between the trimmed V and J ends, which lost 0 bases and 3 bases, there was a span of 11 bases. CDR3 sequence (DNA): TGTGCCAGCAGCTTGGTGGGGGCTTATACAGATACGCAGTATTTT. Amino acids: CASSLVGAYTDTQYF.

This chain joins TRBV19 and TRBJ2-7; D possibly corresponds to TRBD2 (5 bases). V was clipped by 6 bases and J by 6 bases, with 18 bases between them. Germline V gene data show CDR1 as LNHDA and CDR2 as SQIVND (reference sequence). The CDR3 is 14 residues long. The chain's CDR3 is CASSPVVGAVEQYF. CDR3 coding DNA: TGTGCCAGTAGCCCCGTAGTGGGAGCGGTCGAGCAGTACTTC.

The chain combines TRBV29-1 with TRBJ2-2; D might be TRBD2 (6 bases). V was cut by 7 bases and J by 0 bases, with 24 bases left in between. The length of the CDR3 is 18 residues. Per germline, CDR1 SQVTM and CDR2 ANQGSEA. DNA for the CDR3: TGCAGCGCCGTCTACGGGACTCTAAAAGGGGCGAACACCGGGGAGCTGTTTTTT. This sequence encodes CSAVYGTLKGANTGELFF.

This sequence joins TRBV2 and TRBJ1-6; tentative D call: TRBD1 (6 bases). Germline V gene sequence: CDR1 SNHLY, CDR2 FYNNEI. This CDR3 is built from 14 residues. V was shortened by 6 bases and J by 8 bases, with 14 bases between the two germline ends. CDR3 in DNA: TGTGCCAGCAGCCAACAGGGACTAGATTCACCCCTCCACTTT. The encoded protein is CASSQQGLDSPLHF. The full variable domain, rest sourced from reference TRBV2 and TRBJ1-6, is EPEVTQTPSHQVTQMGQEVILRCVPISNHLYFYWYRQILGQKVEFLVSFYNNEISEKSEIFDDQFSVERPDGSNFTLKIRSTKLEDSAMYFCASSQQGLDSPLHFGNGTRLTVT.

This chain connects TRBV19 to TRBJ2-2, with D possibly being TRBD2 (6 bases). Deletions cut 4 bases from V and 1 base from J, with 10 bases between. CDR3 length: 15 amino acids. Germline V gene data show CDR1 as LNHDA and CDR2 as SQIVND (reference sequence). The CDR3 reads CASSNRRGNTGELFF. CDR3 DNA: TGTGCCAGTAGTAACCGGCGGGGGAACACCGGGGAGCTGTTTTTT. The variable domain in full, completed from reference TRBV19 and TRBJ2-2, reads DGGITQSPKYLFRKEGQNVTLSCEQNLNHDAMYWYRQDPGQGLRLIYYSQIVNDFQKGDIAEGYSVSREKKESFPLTVTSAQKNPTAFYLCASSNRRGNTGELFFGEGSRLTVL.

Only a few counts were recorded for this clone. The V and J genes are TRBV5-1 and TRBJ2-2; D is perhaps TRBD2 (5 bases). The V gene's germline CDR1 is SGHRS and CDR2 YFSETQ. V was shortened by 1 base and J by 7 bases, with 8 bases between the two germline ends. This CDR3 is 13 amino acids long. The CDR3 is CASSLNRGGELFF. CDR3 bases: TGCGCCAGCAGCTTGAACCGGGGCGGGGAGCTGTTTTTT.

The gene calls are TRBV3-1 (or the pseudogene TRBV3-2) and TRBJ2-2; D is uncertain. The CDR3 has 11 residues. Germline CDR1 reads LGHDT; CDR2 reads YNNKEL (reference sequence). Trimming took off 8 bases at V and 5 bases at J, with 6 bases between the two ends. CDR3 loop: CASSRTGELFF. The CDR3 DNA follows: TGTGCCAGCTCCCGGACCGGGGAGCTGTTTTTT.

V usage is TRBV19 and J usage is TRBJ1-5, with TRBD1 identical over 10 bases. Trimming at V came to 6 bases and at J to 0 bases, leaving 8 bases not matched to a gene. Germline V gives CDR1 LNHDA, CDR2 SQIVND (reference sequence). The CDR3 has 17 amino acids. This CDR3 reads CASRGTGELYSNQPQHF. In DNA form, the CDR3 reads TGTGCCAGTAGGGGGACAGGGGAACTCTATAGCAATCAGCCCCAGCATTTT. Full variable domain (missing parts from reference TRBV19 and TRBJ1-5): DGGITQSPKYLFRKEGQNVTLSCEQNLNHDAMYWYRQDPGQGLRLIYYSQIVNDFQKGDIAEGYSVSREKKESFPLTVTSAQKNPTAFYLCASRGTGELYSNQPQHFGDGTRLSIL.

The chain links TRBV14 to TRBJ1-1; no firm D call. V was trimmed by 3 bases and J by 1 base, leaving 9 bases between them. CDR1 is SGHDN, CDR2 FVKESK, per germline. CDR3 length: 14 residues. The CDR3 region is CASSHRVENTEAFF. As DNA, the CDR3 is TGTGCCAGCAGCCATCGGGTAGAGAACACTGAAGCTTTCTTT.

The chain links TRBV5-1 to TRBJ2-6; D is possibly TRBD1 (5 bases). This CDR3 has 17 amino acids. Germline V gene data show CDR1 as SGHRS and CDR2 as YFSETQ. With 4 bases removed from V and 0 bases from J, the gap between germline ends came to 14 bases. In DNA form, the CDR3 reads TGCGCCAGCAGCCCTGGACACCATCCCTCTGGGGCCAACGTCCTGACTTTC. It yields the protein CASSPGHHPSGANVLTF.

The chain carries TRBV11-2 and TRBJ1-2; the match to TRBD1 covers 7 bases. CDR3 length: 12 amino acids. Germline trimming cut 4 bases from V and 14 bases from J; bases unmatched to any gene: 10. Germline CDR1 and CDR2: SGHAT and FQNNGV. DNA for the CDR3: TGTGCCAGCAGCTCCCGGACAGGATTTATTACCTTC. It translates to CASSSRTGFITF.

The chain employs TRBV6-1 and TRBJ1-2; D unresolved. V lost 0 bases to trimming and J lost 4 bases, with 12 bases between them. The V gene's germline CDR1 is MNHNS and CDR2 SASEGT. This CDR3 contains 15 residues. The CDR3 DNA is TGTGCCAGCAGTGAAGCGCCGGGAGGTGGCTATGGCTACACCTTC. Its translation: CASSEAPGGGYGYTF.

This clone has only a few counts. The chain uses TRBV5-1 and TRBJ2-7; 7 bases map to TRBD1. CDR3 length: 14 residues. From germline, CDR1 is SGHRS and CDR2 YFSETQ. V was pared by 0 bases and J by 1 base, with 1 base of the junction left unmatched. In DNA form, the CDR3 reads TGCGCCAGCAGCTTGGAGGGGGCTTCCTACGAGCAGTACTTC. Translating gives CASSLEGASYEQYF.

V is TRBV7-2 and J is TRBJ2-1, with TRBD2 matching over 13 bases. Germline trimming cut 2 bases from V and 9 bases from J; bases unmatched to any gene: 7. CDR3 length: 16 amino acids. The germline CDR1 and CDR2 sequences are SGHTA and FQGNSA. The chain's CDR3 is CASSLSGTSGAVEQFF. Here the CDR3 DNA reads TGTGCCAGCAGCTTAAGTGGGACTAGCGGGGCGGTTGAGCAGTTCTTC.

The chain combines TRBV18 with TRBJ2-7; 7 bases are shared with TRBD1. CDR3 size: 15 residues. The V segment lost 3 bases and the J segment 2 bases; nucleotides outside the gene matches: 7. Germline V gives CDR1 KGHSH, CDR2 LQKENI. The CDR3 region has the DNA TGTGCCAGCTCACCTACCGAGGGGACAGCCTACGAGCAGTACTTC. Translation gives CASSPTEGTAYEQYF. Full variable domain (remainder filled in from reference TRBV18 and TRBJ2-7): NAGVMQNPRHLVRRRGQEARLRCSPMKGHSHVYWYRQLPEEGLKFMVYLQKENIIDESGMPKERFSAEFPKEGPSILRIQQVVRGDSAAYFCASSPTEGTAYEQYFGPGTRLTVT.

The gene calls are TRBV2 and TRBJ1-4; 9 positions agree with TRBD1. With V trimmed by 6 bases and J by 3 bases, 8 bases remained unmatched. The germline gives CDR1 SNHLY, CDR2 FYNNEI. CDR3 size: 16 residues. CDR3 sequence reads: CASSPGQGGANEKLFF. Here the CDR3 DNA reads TGTGCCAGCAGCCCGGGACAGGGAGGGGCTAATGAAAAACTGTTTTTT.

This clone occurred once. The genes are TRBV2 and TRBJ1-4; 10 nucleotides align to TRBD1. Trimming cost V 6 bases and J 8 bases; bases outside gene matches: 6. CDR1 is SNHLY and CDR2 is FYNNEI in the germline V gene. The CDR3 loop spans 14 amino acids. The CDR3 here is CASRPDRGREKLFF. The CDR3 DNA sequence: TGTGCCAGCAGACCCGACAGGGGGCGCGAAAAACTGTTTTTT.

This clone has only one observation. This sequence joins TRBV29-1 and TRBJ2-1, with TRBD1 matching over 8 bases. J gave up 10 bases and V 2 bases, and 4 bases lay outside the gene matches. The CDR3 contains 12 residues. Germline V gives CDR1 SQVTM, CDR2 ANQGSEA. CDR3 nucleotides: TGCAGCGTTGAAACGACAGGGGTCGAGCAGTTCTTC. This encodes CSVETTGVEQFF.

This sequence joins TRBV4-2 and TRBJ1-1; 11 nucleotides agree with TRBD1. Germline lookup yields CDR1 LGHNA and CDR2 YNFKEQ. This CDR3 comprises 15 residues. The V and J ends lost 4 bases and 4 bases, in that order; junction bases with no gene match: 5. CDR3 sequence: CASSPAGTGGTEAFF. As DNA, the CDR3 is TGTGCCAGCAGCCCCGCCGGGACAGGGGGCACTGAAGCTTTCTTT.

The chain carries TRBV24-1 and TRBJ2-5, with D possibly being TRBD2 (6 bases). Trimming pared 3 bases from V and 0 bases from J, leaving 10 bases between. The CDR3 length is 15 residues. Germline V gene sequence: CDR1 KGHDR, CDR2 SFDVKD. The CDR3 region has the DNA TGTGCCACCAGTGATATAGGAGGGAACCAAGAGACCCAGTACTTC. This gives the protein CATSDIGGNQETQYF.

The chain recombines TRBV4-2 with TRBJ1-1; possible D gene TRBD1, 6 bases. There are 13 residues in the CDR3. CDR1 is LGHNA, CDR2 YNFKEQ, per germline. Deletions cut 1 base from V and 11 bases from J, with 14 bases between. For the CDR3, the DNA is TGTGCCAGCAGCCAAGGGACAGCCTGGGGTGCTTTCTTT. Residues: CASSQGTAWGAFF.

The chain carries TRBV5-1 and TRBJ2-6, with TRBD1 matching 8 bases. The CDR3 sequence is 17 residues long. J was trimmed by 0 bases and V by 6 bases; bases with no gene match: 8. CDR1 SGHRS and CDR2 YFSETQ come from the germline V gene. The CDR3 DNA follows: TGCGCCAGCACCCCGACAGGGGCCAGCTCTGGGGCCAACGTCCTGACTTTC. It translates to CASTPTGASSGANVLTF. Drawing the rest from reference TRBV5-1 and TRBJ2-6, the complete variable domain is KAGVTQTPRYLIKTRGQQVTLSCSPISGHRSVSWYQQTPGQGLQFLFEYFSETQRNKGNFPGRFSGRQFSNSRSEMNVSTLELGDSALYLCASTPTGASSGANVLTFGAGSRLTVL.

The V and J genes are TRBV18 and TRBJ1-5; D is ambiguous. Germline V gene sequence: CDR1 KGHSH, CDR2 LQKENI. This CDR3 region has 13 residues. V lost 4 bases and J 6 bases, leaving 10 bases between the germline ends. CDR3 sequence: CASSRSEGQPQHF. In DNA form, the CDR3 reads TGTGCCAGCTCACGCTCCGAGGGTCAGCCCCAGCATTTT.

The V and J genes are TRBV5-6 and TRBJ1-2, with no clear D. The germline V gene encodes CDR1 SGHDT and CDR2 YYEEEE. V was trimmed by 5 bases and J by 9 bases, leaving 23 bases between them. This CDR3 comprises 15 residues. The CDR3 sequence: CASRTQVGQRYSYTF. The DNA of the CDR3 is TGTGCCAGCAGAACCCAGGTTGGGCAGCGGTATAGCTACACCTTC.

V gene TRBV19 combines with J gene TRBJ1-1; D may be TRBD1 (5 bases). V lost 5 bases and J 4 bases, leaving 17 bases between the germline ends. Germline loops: CDR1 LNHDA, CDR2 SQIVND (reference sequence). CDR3 length: 15 residues. This CDR3 reads CASSPNQGGATEAFF. The CDR3 coding sequence is TGTGCCAGTAGTCCTAATCAGGGTGGGGCCACTGAAGCTTTCTTT. Combining the CDR3 with reference TRBV19 and TRBJ1-1 gives the whole variable domain DGGITQSPKYLFRKEGQNVTLSCEQNLNHDAMYWYRQDPGQGLRLIYYSQIVNDFQKGDIAEGYSVSREKKESFPLTVTSAQKNPTAFYLCASSPNQGGATEAFFGQGTRLTVV.